This entry lists 5 T cell receptor beta chains sequenced from one sample in a study of T cell responses to AZD1222 COVID-19 vaccine. Measured with immunoSEQ multiplex PCR; TCRdb has only the in-frame clones, and not every one. The profile shows some 200,000 clones, 70% to 90% of them singletons. Specimen: peripheral blood, collected 28 days after the second AZD1222 dose. These receptor sequences come from an adult who received the AZD1222 COVID-19 vaccine.

V gene TRBV6-2 or TRBV6-3 combines with J gene TRBJ1-5; D remains ambiguous. The V end lost 5 bases, the J end lost 0 bases, and 11 bases lay between the germline ends. Germline CDR1 MNHEY, CDR2 SVGEGT. This CDR3 is built from 15 residues. The CDR3 protein is CASSIKGVSNQPQHF. CDR3 in DNA: TGTGCCAGCAGTATTAAAGGAGTTAGCAATCAGCCCCAGCATTTT.

This clone has a single count. V usage is TRBV24-1 and J usage is TRBJ2-7; tentative D call: TRBD1 (5 bases). The ends were cut back, 7 bases at V and 2 bases at J, with 11 bases in the middle. The germline gives CDR1 KGHDR, CDR2 SFDVKD. There are 13 residues in the CDR3. For the CDR3, the DNA is TGTGCCACCAGCGAAGGGGTTCCCTACGAGCAGTACTTC. Protein product: CATSEGVPYEQYF.

This sequence joins TRBV6-5 and TRBJ1-6; D remains ambiguous. CDR1 and CDR2 (germline): MNHEY, SVGAGI. The CDR3 is 15 residues long. Trimming left V 8 bases short and J 0 bases short, with 11 bases between. The CDR3 here is CASGHRSSYNSPLHF. The CDR3 nucleotides are TGTGCCAGCGGTCATCGGAGCTCCTATAATTCACCCCTCCACTTT.

The rearrangement links TRBV24-1 to TRBJ2-5; 7 bases match TRBD1. V gave up 3 bases and J gave up 3 bases; unmatched junction bases: 15. This CDR3 is built from 18 residues. Germline CDR1 is KGHDR and CDR2 is SFDVKD. This chain's CDR3 is CATSDPRNRRTGEETQYF. In DNA form, the CDR3 reads TGTGCCACCAGTGATCCACGAAATCGACGAACAGGGGAAGAGACCCAGTACTTC.

J is TRBJ1-6 and V is TRBV29-1; D is possibly TRBD1 (5 bases). The CDR3 has 13 amino acids. Germline CDR1 SQVTM, CDR2 ANQGSEA. The V gene lost 4 bases and the J gene lost 6 bases, with 10 bases spanning the gap. The CDR3 here is CSVAQGPNSPLHF. The CDR3 DNA reads TGCAGCGTTGCCCAGGGTCCTAATTCACCCCTCCACTTT. The full variable domain, with the rest looked up from reference TRBV29-1 and TRBJ1-6, is SAVISQKPSRDICQRGTSLTIQCQVDSQVTMMFWYRQQPGQSLTLIATANQGSEATYESGFVIDKFPISRPNLTFSTLTVSNMSPEDSSIYLCSVAQGPNSPLHFGNGTRLTVT.